The rows below give T cell receptor beta chains drawn from one sample of a study of blood T cell repertoires in COVID-19. Profiling relied on immunoSEQ multiplex PCR, and the TCRdb table lists in-frame clones only, not all of them. Among roughly 87,000 clones listed, more than 70% were seen once. Specimen: peripheral blood. These TCRs come from a woman over 75 with acute or convalescent COVID-19. The CDR3 runs from the conserved cysteine through the conserved F or W. A D gene is named only where the DNA matches it firmly. Rows may omit the clone size; those that give it use once, few, many or a size class.

>TRBV14|.|TRBJ1-1|.
CASIPISSGTEAFF
TGTGCCAGCATCCCCATTAGTAGTGGCACTGAAGCTTTCTTT
>TRBV6-6|once|TRBJ1-6|TRBD1
CASSYGTGRSPLHF
TGTGCCAGCAGTTACGGGACAGGCAGGTCACCCCTCCACTTT
>TRBV7-6|.|TRBJ1-1|.
CASSLGSRGQAFF
TGTGCCAGCAGCTTAGGTTCCAGGGGACAAGCTTTCTTT
>TRBV30|.|TRBJ1-1|TRBD1
CAWSTGVDTEAFF
TGTGCCTGGAGTACAGGGGTGGACACTGAAGCTTTCTTT
>TRBV5-1|.|TRBJ2-7|.
CASSLAGTYEQYF
TGCGCCAGCAGCTTGGCGGGGACCTACGAGCAGTACTTC
>TRBV4-1|few|TRBJ1-4|.
CASSQARGDEKLFF
TGCGCCAGCAGCCAAGCTAGGGGCGATGAAAAACTGTTTTTT
>TRBV18|.|TRBJ1-2|.
CASSRGDGINYGYTF
TGTGCCAGCTCACGCGGGGACGGAATTAACTATGGCTACACCTTC
>TRBV4-2|.|TRBJ2-3|.
CASSSLSLGGTDTQYF
TGTGCCAGCAGTTCTCTCTCTCTAGGGGGCACAGATACGCAGTATTTT
>TRBV6-2/TRBV6-3|.|TRBJ1-2|TRBD1
CASSWDRDGYTF
TGTGCCAGCAGTTGGGACAGGGATGGCTACACCTTC
>TRBV6-2/TRBV6-3|.|TRBJ2-1|TRBD2
CASSNLGLAGGRNEQFF
TGTGCCAGCAGTAATTTGGGACTAGCGGGGGGAAGAAATGAGCAGTTCTTC
>TRBV6-6|.|TRBJ2-7|.
CASSYPEQGHEQYF
TGTGCCAGCAGTTACCCGGAACAGGGCCACGAGCAGTACTTC
>TRBV24-1|.|TRBJ1-4|TRBD1
CATSDPGTGNEKLFF
TGTGCCACCAGTGATCCCGGGACAGGGAATGAAAAACTGTTTTTT
>TRBV3-1/TRBV3-2|few|TRBJ1-2|TRBD1
CASSRVDRAGGYTF
TGTGCCAGCAGCCGAGTAGACAGGGCAGGGGGCTACACCTTC
>TRBV10-3|once|TRBJ2-5|TRBD2
CATAAGGPGQETQYF
TGTGCCACCGCCGCGGGGGGGCCAGGACAAGAGACCCAGTACTTC
>TRBV9|.|TRBJ2-7|TRBD1
CASSRSGTGSYEQYF
TGTGCCAGCAGCCGCAGCGGGACAGGGTCGTACGAGCAGTACTTC
>TRBV5-1|.|TRBJ2-7|TRBD2
CASSPGLDLYEQYF
TGCGCCAGCAGCCCGGGACTAGATCTCTACGAGCAGTACTTC
>TRBV7-2|.|TRBJ2-3|TRBD2
CASSLRPGAGADTQYF
TGTGCCAGCAGCTTACGGCCAGGAGCGGGGGCAGATACGCAGTATTTT
>TRBV9|.|TRBJ1-6|.
CASSFDHSYNSPLHF
TGTGCCAGCAGCTTCGACCACAGCTATAATTCACCCCTCCACTTT
>TRBV6-4|.|TRBJ2-2|TRBD2
CASSDSGASGGATGELFF
TGTGCCAGCAGTGACTCCGGCGCTAGCGGGGGGGCAACAGGGGAGCTGTTTTTT
>TRBV9|once|TRBJ2-2|TRBD1
CASTRTGVAGELFF
TGTGCCAGCACCCGGACAGGGGTAGCCGGGGAGCTGTTTTTT
>TRBV4-2|.|TRBJ1-1|.
CASSLLGDTEAFF
TGTGCCAGCAGTCTTTTAGGGGACACTGAAGCTTTCTTT
>TRBV19|few|TRBJ1-1|.
CATTTPGVRNTEAFF
TGTGCCACCACGACACCGGGGGTAAGGAACACTGAAGCTTTCTTT
>TRBV19|.|TRBJ1-1|.
CASSTPGDKEAEAFF
TGTGCCAGTAGTACCCCGGGGGATAAAGAGGCTGAAGCTTTCTTT
>TRBV7-2|.|TRBJ2-5|TRBD1
CASSLSGAGTGKETQYF
TGTGCCAGCAGCTTATCCGGGGCAGGGACAGGGAAAGAGACCCAGTACTTC
>TRBV3-1/TRBV3-2|.|TRBJ2-1|.
CASSQGIGANEQFF
TGTGCCAGCAGCCAAGGTATAGGGGCCAATGAGCAGTTCTTC
>TRBV7-3|.|TRBJ2-3|TRBD1
CASSSGTEPDTQYF
TGTGCCAGCAGCTCCGGGACAGAGCCAGATACGCAGTATTTT
>TRBV7-3|.|TRBJ1-1|.
CASSPSGSLNTEAFF
TGTGCCAGCAGCCCGTCCGGGAGCCTGAACACTGAAGCTTTCTTT
>TRBV9|.|TRBJ2-3|TRBD1
CASSASDRGTDTQYF
TGTGCCAGCAGCGCTTCAGACAGGGGCACAGATACGCAGTATTTT
>TRBV10-3|.|TRBJ1-2|.
CAISEKTEANYGYTF
TGTGCCATCAGTGAGAAGACAGAAGCTAACTATGGCTACACCTTC
>TRBV11-2|.|TRBJ2-3|TRBD2
CASSLVPGGGDTQYF
TGTGCCAGCAGCTTAGTGCCGGGGGGAGGAGATACGCAGTATTTT
>TRBV28|few|TRBJ1-4|TRBD1
CASSATGQVNEKLFF
TGTGCCAGCAGTGCCACGGGACAGGTTAATGAAAAACTGTTTTTT
>TRBV27|.|TRBJ1-5|.
CASSFGGFDQPQHF
TGTGCCAGCAGCTTTGGGGGGTTTGACCAGCCCCAGCATTTT
>TRBV4-3|.|TRBJ1-1|TRBD1
CASSHRQGKVSEAFF
TGCGCCAGCAGCCACCGACAGGGCAAAGTATCTGAAGCTTTCTTT
>TRBV7-2|.|TRBJ2-7|TRBD2
CASSLRRTSSYEQYF
TGTGCCAGCAGCTTAAGAAGGACTAGCTCCTACGAGCAGTACTTC
>TRBV4-2|.|TRBJ2-2|.
CASSQEVGRNTGELFF
TGTGCCAGCAGCCAAGAAGTGGGGCGCAACACCGGGGAGCTGTTTTTT
>TRBV18|.|TRBJ1-1|.
CASSLRFDQGNTEAFF
TGTGCCAGCTCACTCCGGTTCGACCAGGGTAACACTGAAGCTTTCTTT
>TRBV6-5|.|TRBJ1-4|TRBD1
CASRHPGQPYEKLFF
TGTGCCAGCAGGCATCCGGGACAGCCCTATGAAAAACTGTTTTTT
>TRBV7-2|.|TRBJ2-3|TRBD1
CASSLGQGFGDTQYF
TGTGCCAGCAGCTTGGGACAGGGGTTCGGAGATACGCAGTATTTT
>TRBV3-1/TRBV3-2|.|TRBJ1-6|.
CASSAGLENSPLHF
TGTGCCAGCAGCGCGGGACTGGAGAATTCACCCCTCCACTTT
>TRBV4-2|once|TRBJ1-1|TRBD1
CASSHPRTGGTEAFF
TGTGCCAGCAGCCATCCCAGGACAGGGGGGACTGAAGCTTTCTTT
>TRBV5-5|.|TRBJ2-7|.
CASSFPDRSEQYF
TGTGCCAGCAGCTTCCCGGACAGAAGCGAGCAGTACTTC
>TRBV7-6|.|TRBJ1-4|.
CASSPRATTNEKLFF
TGTGCCAGCAGCCCGCGGGCTACAACTAATGAAAAACTGTTTTTT
>TRBV7-2|.|TRBJ1-2|.
CASSLGHWDGYTF
TGTGCCAGCAGCTTAGGACACTGGGATGGCTACACCTTC
>TRBV9|.|TRBJ2-5|TRBD2
CASSDGTSGGSEETQYF
TGTGCCAGCAGCGATGGGACTAGCGGGGGGTCAGAAGAGACCCAGTACTTC
>TRBV20-1|.|TRBJ1-2|TRBD1
CSASPLGDRYRRGYGYTF
TGCAGTGCTAGTCCCCTCGGGGACAGGTACAGAAGGGGCTATGGCTACACCTTC